This T cell receptor (beta chain) comes out of a study of blood T cells in healthy people across ages (dated by TCRdb to about 2015). About the full investigation: Template switching captured roughly one uniquely barcoded TCR beta cDNA molecule per two T cells in model experiments. Using the same blood draw, the study looked at two additional independent replicas of 1 million unique cDNA reads for two donors, one aged 18 to 30 and the other aged 80 or older. Age-related changes in TCR beta repertoire diversity were measured in the study by deep sequencing normalized with unique cDNA molecular identifiers. To avoid experimental bias, donors of different ages were spread randomly across the sequencing lanes. The donors were split into four age groups: young (average around 16 years), middle-aged (over 35), aged (more than 60) and long-lived (about 82).

The full study reports these points: Estimates of total diversity based on one million sequenced T cells were regarded as lower bounds and as underestimates. Because profiling used bulk unsorted PBMCs, naive and antigen-experienced compartments could not be compared conclusively. The long-lived group showed more naive CD4+ T cells, fewer expanded clones and increased TCR diversity than the aged group, suggesting age selection. The CMV infection status of donors was not known, potentially confounding age-related changes in expanded clonotypes. Observed TCR beta diversity per million T cells fell roughly linearly with age, and a significant reduction was already apparent by age around 40. There was a strong correlation between observed TCR beta diversity and the percentage of naive T cells measured by flow cytometry.

As regards this clonotype: The antigen it recognizes is unknown. There are no base qualities to consult, and no much larger clone falls within one base.

The method behind the library was 5' RACE. TCRdb lists the instrument as Illumina HiSeq 2500. The second PCR ran for about 6 to 12 cycles and used a J-beta primer mix along with a sample-barcoded 5' primer. A unique molecular identifier was introduced onto each TCR beta cDNA molecule by a template-switch 5' adaptor carrying 12 random nucleotides. Each sample yielded at least 2.5 million CDR3-containing paired-end reads. All of the RNA was converted into first-strand cDNA using the Mint cDNA synthesis kit, with a TRBC-specific oligonucleotide serving as the primer. All cDNA was treated with uracil-DNA glycosylase and then went through a first 18-cycle PCR with the universal primers M1SS and BC2_uni_R. As for how the authors treated the data: Each sample was normalized by randomly selecting 1 million high-quality reads, each carrying a distinct molecular identifier. Reads sharing molecular identifiers were discarded rather than binned into consensus sequences. MiTCR, run with a Q25 quality threshold and the strictest error-elimination algorithm, handled CDR3 identification, clonotype clustering and error correction. Lower-bound total TCR beta diversity was estimated with a nonparametric unseen species model using Euler transformation. TCRdb took the public reads, trimmed them with fastp at Q25, ran MiXCR for clone calling and kept in-frame beta chains. Records with the same CDR3 protein are collapsed into one entry carrying the most frequent genes and DNA. TCRdb's processing, not the authors', yielded these V and J calls. This sample lists fewer than 700,000 distinct CDR3 sequences; 35% to 50% were detected once. About 30% of the sample belongs to the ten largest clones.

The roughly 37 donors, aged about 6 to 95 years, were systemically healthy Caucasian individuals from Russia. About 9.8 milliliters of peripheral blood were drawn from each donor into EDTA-treated Vacutainer tubes. Ficoll-Paque density-gradient centrifugation was used to isolate PBMCs, with at least 6.5 million per sample. Total RNA was extracted from PBMCs with Trizol reagent, with at least 6 micrograms obtained per sample. For every donor, flow cytometry on a PBMC aliquot measured the percentage of naive CD45RAhigh/CD27high T cells. Input material: blood. The receptor comes from a man older than 75 in good health.

The DNA reads as follows: TGTGCCAGCAGTCGCCTGGAAGGGGGGAATCAGCCCCAGCATTTT. This translates into CASSRLEGGNQPQHF. This sequence uses TRBV28 and TRBJ1-5, and TRBD1 may be the D gene, going by 6 matching bases. The CDR3 contains 15 residues, cysteine and phenylalanine counted. This entry keeps only the CDR3 DNA: 45 bases, framed from base 1. CDR1 and CDR2 (MDHEN, SYDVKM) derive from the germline V gene. Trimming at the junction amounts to 5 bases on V and 4 bases on J, and the germline ends lie 15 bases apart.